The 16 T cell receptor beta chains below were found in one sample sequenced in a study of graft-versus-host responses after intestinal transplantation. The antigens of these receptors remain unknown. Data came from immunoSEQ multiplex PCR; TCRdb stores just in-frame clones and leaves some out. This sample has 130,000 to 150,000 clones, with approximately 91% found just once. The sample here was unstimulated CD4+ T cells sorted from spleen or lymph node cells, taken before intestinal transplant. Receptor source: a human donor who received an intestinal transplant.

V gene TRBV19 combines with J gene TRBJ2-7; no firm D call. CDR1 is LNHDA, CDR2 SQIVND, per germline (reference sequence). The CDR3 consists of 13 residues. Trimming stripped 0 bases from V and 5 bases from J, with 8 bases between. CDR3 nucleotides: TGTGCCAGTAGTATAGATGGGCAGGACGAGCAGTACTTC. It yields the protein CASSIDGQDEQYF.

The J gene is TRBJ1-4, the V gene TRBV15; TRBD1 agrees at 8 bases. This CDR3 contains 14 residues. Germline lookup yields CDR1 LNHNV and CDR2 YYDKDF (reference sequence). Losses at the gene ends were 5 bases for V and 8 bases for J; bases not matched to a gene: 7. This CDR3 reads CATSYGDRSEKLFF. CDR3 nucleotide sequence: TGTGCCACCAGCTATGGGGACAGGTCAGAAAAACTGTTTTTT. The full variable domain, in which reference TRBV15 and TRBJ1-4 provide the parts outside the CDR3, is DAMVIQNPRYQVTQFGKPVTLSCSQTLNHNVMYWYQQKSSQAPKLLFHYYDKDFNNEADTPDNFQSRRPNTSFCFLDIRSPGLGDTAMYLCATSYGDRSEKLFFGSGTQLSVL.

V is TRBV28 and J is TRBJ1-5; D ambiguous. Germline loops: CDR1 MDHEN, CDR2 SYDVKM. The CDR3 covers 15 residues. Trimming shortened V by 5 bases and J by 3 bases, and 14 bases separated the two germline ends. CDR3 bases: TGTGCCAGCAGTCCGTCCTCCGGTTTCAATCAGCCCCAGCATTTT. This translates into CASSPSSGFNQPQHF. Full variable domain (remainder filled in from reference TRBV28 and TRBJ1-5): DVKVTQSSRYLVKRTGEKVFLECVQDMDHENMFWYRQDPGLGLRLIYFSYDVKMKEKGDIPEGYSVSREKKERFSLILESASTNQTSMYLCASSPSSGFNQPQHFGDGTRLSIL.

This chain links TRBV28 with TRBJ2-4; D unresolved. V lost 3 bases to trimming and J lost 8 bases, with 14 bases between them. Per the germline V gene, CDR1 is MDHEN and CDR2 is SYDVKM. CDR3 size: 14 residues. CDR3 DNA: TGTGCCAGCAGTTTGTGGGCCCGAAGGTACATTCAGTACTTC. The encoded protein is CASSLWARRYIQYF.

V usage is TRBV7-9 and J usage is TRBJ2-7; D is uncertain. Germline CDR1 is SEHNR and CDR2 is FQNEAQ (reference sequence). With 4 bases removed from V and 5 bases from J, the gap between germline ends came to 21 bases. CDR3 length: 16 residues. The CDR3 region is CASSSRSFRPLDEQYF. For the CDR3, the DNA is TGTGCCAGCAGCTCCCGTTCTTTTCGGCCACTCGACGAGCAGTACTTC.

This clone was recorded only once. The chain employs TRBV7-3 and TRBJ2-1; weak D call: TRBD2 (6 bases). Germline assignment: CDR1 SGHTA and CDR2 FQGTGA. Trimming cost V 4 bases and J 7 bases, with 8 bases left between them. This CDR3 comprises 12 residues. The CDR3 coding sequence is TGTGCCAGCAGCTCCAGCGGGAATGAGCAGTTCTTC. Protein sequence: CASSSSGNEQFF.

V gene TRBV18 combines with J gene TRBJ1-1; TRBD1 is a possible D gene (6 bases). Deletions cut 5 bases from V and 3 bases from J, with 13 bases between. In germline, CDR1 is KGHSH, CDR2 LQKENI. This CDR3 comprises 14 residues. In DNA form, the CDR3 reads TGTGCCAGCTCATTAGTGACAGGTCACACTGAAGCTTTCTTT. Protein product: CASSLVTGHTEAFF.

The chain carries TRBV11-1 and TRBJ2-1, with a possible D match to TRBD2 (5 bases). V dropped 4 bases and J dropped 2 bases, with 18 bases sitting between them. The length of the CDR3 is 17 residues. Germline CDR1 reads SGHAT; CDR2 reads FQDESV (reference sequence). CDR3 nucleotide sequence: TGTGCCAGCAGCTCCGGGCCCGGCGGGTCTACCTACAATGAGCAGTTCTTC. It translates to CASSSGPGGSTYNEQFF.

The chain carries TRBV27 and TRBJ2-1; 11 bases are shared with TRBD2. This CDR3 is built from 16 residues. In germline, CDR1 is MNHEY, CDR2 SMNVEV (reference sequence). V lost 0 bases, J lost 5 bases, and 3 bases stayed unmatched. The chain's CDR3 is CASSLSVAGGHNEQFF. Here the CDR3 DNA reads TGTGCCAGCAGTTTATCCGTAGCGGGAGGGCACAATGAGCAGTTCTTC.

The CDR3 loop is CATLRFATDTQYF. The CDR3 DNA follows: TGTGCCACCTTGCGTTTTGCCACAGATACGCAGTATTTT. This chain uses TRBV6-5 with TRBJ2-3, with D unresolved. Per germline, CDR1 MNHEY and CDR2 SVGAGI. This CDR3 region has 13 residues. V lost 10 bases and J lost 2, with 13 bases in between.

This clone was recorded once. This chain uses TRBV7-9 with TRBJ1-2; TRBD1 matches 8 bases. CDR1 SEHNR and CDR2 FQNEAQ come from the germline V gene (reference sequence). CDR3 length: 14 amino acids. V lost 6 bases, J lost 6 bases, and 9 bases stayed unmatched. The CDR3, as DNA: TGTGCCAGCAGTTCTCCCGACAGGGGAAATGGCTACACCTTC. Its protein product is CASSSPDRGNGYTF.

This chain joins TRBV7-9 and TRBJ1-4; D is unclear. Germline CDR1 and CDR2: SEHNR and FQNEAQ (reference sequence). Between the trimmed V and J ends, which lost 1 base and 5 bases, there was a span of 11 bases. The CDR3 totals 15 residues. CDR3 protein: CASSLGGSPNEKLFF. In nucleotides, the CDR3 is TGTGCCAGCAGCTTAGGAGGCAGCCCAAATGAAAAACTGTTTTTT.

The CDR3 loop is CASSLVYNEQFF. CDR3 coding DNA: TGTGCCAGCAGCTTAGTGTACAATGAGCAGTTCTTC. The V and J genes are TRBV7-2 and TRBJ2-1; D unclear. In germline, CDR1 is SGHTA, CDR2 FQGNSA. Trimming removed 1 base at V and 4 bases at J, with 2 bases between. There are 12 residues in the CDR3.

This chain joins TRBV7-9 and TRBJ2-1, with D possibly matching TRBD2 (6 bases). The CDR3 has 17 amino acids. Trimming stripped 1 base from V and 10 bases from J, with 23 bases between. Germline CDR1 SEHNR, CDR2 FQNEAQ (reference sequence). The CDR3 here is CASSLGRGAGQGTEQFF. In DNA, the CDR3 is TGTGCCAGCAGCTTAGGGCGCGGGGCGGGTCAGGGCACGGAGCAGTTCTTC.

The rearrangement links TRBV5-6 to TRBJ2-6; D is unresolved. The CDR3 totals 15 residues. V was cut by 0 bases and J by 4 bases, with 8 bases left in between. Germline V gives CDR1 SGHDT, CDR2 YYEEEE. The CDR3 bases are TGTGCCAGCAGCTTGGGCCAAACCGGGGCCAACGTCCTGACTTTC. This gives the protein CASSLGQTGANVLTF.

The chain joins TRBV10-3 to TRBJ1-2, with no clear D. The CDR3 contains 13 residues. The germline V gene encodes CDR1 ENHRY and CDR2 SYGVKD. The V and J ends lost 5 bases and 0 bases respectively, with 7 bases between them. The CDR3, as DNA: TGTGCCATCAGTCGGGGAGCTAACTATGGCTACACCTTC. Translating gives CAISRGANYGYTF.